The 12 T cell receptor beta chains below come from one sample, sequenced in a study of PD-L1 blockade in urothelial cancer. Here immunoSEQ multiplex PCR was the method, and the copy in TCRdb shows in-frame clones only, minus some. The sample lists some 100,000 clones, about nine tenths occurring once. Sequencing was performed on PBMCs, taken around atezolizumab (anti-PD-L1) treatment. Receptors were obtained from a woman of 80 years or more with urothelial cancer.

This clone has a single count. The chain carries TRBV10-1 and TRBJ2-1, with 11 bases identical to TRBD2. J lost 6 bases, V lost 6 bases, and 7 bases had no gene match. Germline V gene lookup returns CDR1 WNHNN and CDR2 SYGVQD (reference sequence). The length of the CDR3 is 15 residues. CDR3 sequence (DNA): TGCGCCAGCAGCCTTACTAGCGGGAGCAGCAATGAGCAGTTCTTC. It codes for CASSLTSGSSNEQFF.

The CDR3 DNA follows: TGTGCCAGCAGCCAAGAGGGCGCGAACACCGGGGAGCTGTTTTTT. This translates into CASSQEGANTGELFF. The chain employs TRBV4-2 and TRBJ2-2, with D unresolved. This CDR3 has 15 amino acids. CDR1 and CDR2 (germline): LGHNA, YNFKEQ. The V end lost 0 bases, the J end lost 0 bases, and 5 bases lay between the germline ends.

This clone was counted once. The rearrangement links TRBV10-3 to TRBJ2-7, with 11 bases fitting TRBD2. V dropped 3 bases and J dropped 0; count of bases not matched to a gene: 4. This CDR3 is 16 amino acids long. Germline-derived CDR1 and CDR2 are ENHRY and SYGVKD. The CDR3 loop reads CAISDRLAGSSYEQYF. CDR3 sequence (DNA): TGTGCCATCAGTGACCGACTAGCGGGGAGCTCCTACGAGCAGTACTTC.

The chain links TRBV7-8 to TRBJ2-1, with 12 bases aligning to TRBD2. The CDR3 runs to 16 residues. The trim removed 7 bases at V and 6 bases at J, leaving 10 bases unmatched. The germline V gene encodes CDR1 SGHVS and CDR2 FQNEAQ. Here the CDR3 reads CASNIATSGRFNEQFF. The CDR3 DNA follows: TGTGCCAGCAATATTGCTACTAGCGGGAGGTTCAATGAGCAGTTCTTC.

Regarding this clone: Other DNA sequences in the sample encode the same CDR3. This chain uses TRBV6-6 with TRBJ1-1, with TRBD1 as a possible D gene (5 bases). This CDR3 is built from 13 residues. Germline CDR1 is MNHNY and CDR2 is SVGAGI (reference sequence). Trimming cost V 4 bases and J 5 bases, with 11 bases left between them. The CDR3 DNA reads TGTGCCAGCAGTTTCCAGGGTGGTACTGAAGCTTTCTTT. Protein sequence: CASSFQGGTEAFF.

The V call is TRBV19, the J call TRBJ2-2; a weak D match, TRBD2 (6 bases). Germline V gives CDR1 LNHDA, CDR2 SQIVND (reference sequence). The CDR3 is 13 amino acids. Trimming left V 5 bases short and J 4 bases short, with 8 bases between. The CDR3 loop is CASSRETTGELFF. The CDR3 nucleotides read TGTGCCAGTAGTCGGGAGACCACCGGGGAGCTGTTTTTT.

This clone was found a few times. The V and J genes are TRBV19 and TRBJ1-5; TRBD1 agrees at 7 bases. Looked up from germline, CDR1 is LNHDA and CDR2 is SQIVND (reference sequence). The CDR3 is 15 residues long. The V and J ends lost 3 bases and 2 bases, in that order; junction bases with no gene match: 4. DNA of the CDR3: TGTGCCAGTAGTATTGAGGGGGCCGGCAATCAGCCCCAGCATTTT. Amino acids: CASSIEGAGNQPQHF. The full variable domain, rest sourced from reference TRBV19 and TRBJ1-5, is DGGITQSPKYLFRKEGQNVTLSCEQNLNHDAMYWYRQDPGQGLRLIYYSQIVNDFQKGDIAEGYSVSREKKESFPLTVTSAQKNPTAFYLCASSIEGAGNQPQHFGDGTRLSIL.

The CDR3, as DNA: TGTGCCAGCAACCTAAAGGGGGATGGGAATCAGCCCCAGCATTTT. It specifies CASNLKGDGNQPQHF. The chain joins TRBV27 to TRBJ1-5, with a possible D match to TRBD1 (6 bases). Trimming stripped 7 bases from V and 4 bases from J, with 17 bases between. The germline V gene encodes CDR1 MNHEY and CDR2 SMNVEV (reference sequence). This CDR3 has 15 amino acids.

The J gene is TRBJ1-1, the V gene TRBV4-1; D is uncertain. CDR1 and CDR2 from the germline V gene are MGHRA and YSYEKL. The CDR3 loop spans 13 amino acids. V shed 0 bases and J shed 4 bases, with 6 bases lying between them. The CDR3 sequence: CASSQERATEAFF. In DNA, the CDR3 is TGCGCCAGCAGCCAAGAAAGAGCCACTGAAGCTTTCTTT.

The chain joins TRBV9 to TRBJ2-3; D may be TRBD1 (6 bases). The CDR3 sequence is 16 residues long. The V gene lost 4 bases and the J gene lost 2 bases, with 17 bases spanning the gap. Per the germline V gene, CDR1 is SGDLS and CDR2 is YYNGEE. The CDR3 DNA follows: TGTGCCAGCAGCCATGGGACACAACAAATCACAGATACGCAGTATTTT. Translated: CASSHGTQQITDTQYF.

The chain uses TRBV9 and TRBJ1-1, with unresolved D. This CDR3 is built from 15 residues. V was shortened by 0 bases and J by 0 bases, with 9 bases between the two germline ends. Germline assignment: CDR1 SGDLS and CDR2 YYNGEE. The CDR3 region is CASSVDPGLNTEAFF. The CDR3 DNA reads as TGTGCCAGCAGCGTAGACCCGGGGTTGAACACTGAAGCTTTCTTT.

V is TRBV27 and J is TRBJ1-1; D unclear. The V and J ends lost 3 bases and 0 bases respectively, with 11 bases between them. Germline V gene data show CDR1 as MNHEY and CDR2 as SMNVEV (reference sequence). This CDR3 spans 15 amino acids. In DNA, the CDR3 is TGTGCCAGCAGTTTCAGCGAAGACTTGAACACTGAAGCTTTCTTT. It is translated as CASSFSEDLNTEAFF.